This TCR beta chain was captured by sequencing in a study of T cells in localized non-small cell lung cancer. Concerning this clone: Its matching antigen is unknown.

Findings of the study overall: Because sequencing included only one region (of the tumor), heterogeneity remains possible. The study found T cell clonality highest in uninvolved adjacent lung, above tumor.

Repertoires were generated with immunoSEQ multiplex PCR, while TCRdb's copy carries only in-frame clones and drops some. The repertoire consists of tens of thousands of clones, with around 90% occurring once and the leading ten covering approximately 22%. Germline-derived CDR1 and CDR2 are SEHNR and FQNEAQ (reference sequence). The CDR3 runs to 14 residues. V was clipped by 1 base and J by 5 bases, with 12 bases between them. The chain joins TRBV7-9 to TRBJ2-7; D call uncertain. The source of this sequence is a man aged 40-75 years with stage I squamous cell lung carcinoma. This sample comprised peripheral blood, obtained before any cancer treatment. This CDR3 reads CASSLDTNHHEQYF. The CDR3 DNA follows: TGTGCCAGCAGCTTAGACACCAACCACCACGAGCAGTACTTC.